A single sample is the source of the 5 T cell receptor beta chains below, sequenced in a study of shared clonotypes between healthy human individuals. Sequencing was performed with immunoSEQ multiplex PCR; in TCRdb, only in-frame clones are kept and a portion is missing. The sample has about 2 million clones; roughly 94% are singletons. The naive CD8 population came from CD45RO-negative cells selected for CCR7, without terminally differentiated effector memory CD45RA+ cells. Sample: naive CD8+ T cells sorted from blood. The receptors were gathered from a man aged 18-30 years in good health.

The V and J genes are TRBV21-1 and TRBJ2-7; TRBD2 is the table's D call and was not checked against the DNA. TRBV21-1 is an annotated pseudogene. This CDR3 contains 19 residues. This chain's CDR3 is CASSKGLAGFRPRSYEQYF. Written as DNA, the CDR3 is TGTGCCAGCAGCAAAGGACTAGCGGGTTTTCGGCCCCGCTCCTACGAGCAGTACTTC.

This clone was detected only once. The rearrangement joins TRBV10-2 to TRBJ2-1; D is unclear. The V end was cut by 6 bases, the J end by 9 bases, with 27 bases between. Looked up from germline, CDR1 is WSHSY and CDR2 is SAAADI. The CDR3 loop spans 17 amino acids. CDR3 nucleotide sequence: TGCGCCAGCAGGGGGTCGGTAGATAGGTCCTATCCTGGTGAGCAGTTCTTC. Its translation is CASRGSVDRSYPGEQFF.

This sequence joins TRBV28 and TRBJ1-3; D uncertain. V was shortened by 10 bases and J by 3 bases, with 25 bases between the two germline ends. Germline-derived CDR1 and CDR2 are MDHEN and SYDVKM. The CDR3 is 17 amino acids. CDR3 DNA: TGTGCCACCAGAAATGCGGATCTCTCCCGCGATGGAAACACCATATATTTT. Amino acids: CATRNADLSRDGNTIYF.

This rearrangement joins TRBV7-9 to TRBJ1-2; TRBD1 agrees at 7 bases. V dropped 5 bases and J dropped 8; count of bases not matched to a gene: 8. Germline V gene sequence: CDR1 SEHNR, CDR2 FQNEAQ (reference sequence). The CDR3 is made up of 13 amino acids. Here the CDR3 reads CASSPTGWSGYTF. The CDR3 bases are TGTGCCAGCAGCCCGACAGGGTGGTCGGGCTACACCTTC.

Only one count was recorded for this clone. The chain carries TRBV2 and TRBJ2-2; a possible D gene is TRBD2 (5 bases). The germline V and J ends were trimmed by 7 bases and 6 bases, with 15 bases remaining between them. The CDR3 length is 14 residues. Germline loops: CDR1 SNHLY, CDR2 FYNNEI. The CDR3 DNA reads as TGTGCCAGCATTCCGGGAACTAGACCCGGGGAGCTGTTTTTT. Encoded protein: CASIPGTRPGELFF.